These 6 T cell receptor beta chains were all obtained from the same sample, sequenced in a study of T cell responses to AZD1222 COVID-19 vaccine. The table came from immunoSEQ multiplex PCR; TCRdb's copy has only in-frame clones and leaves some out. Among roughly 28,000 clones listed, around nine tenths were seen once. The sample here was peripheral blood, taken on day 0 of AZD1222 vaccination. These receptors all stem from an adult in good health.

The rearrangement links TRBV11-2 to TRBJ1-2, with a tentative D call TRBD1 (5 bases). CDR3 length: 13 amino acids. CDR1 is SGHAT, CDR2 FQNNGV, per germline. V was shortened by 5 bases and J by 5 bases, with 12 bases between the two germline ends. Written as DNA, the CDR3 is TGTGCCAGCAGCCTCAGAGGGGTTTATGGCTACACCTTC. Protein sequence: CASSLRGVYGYTF.

This sequence joins TRBV24-1 and TRBJ2-1; D not resolved. Germline loops: CDR1 KGHDR, CDR2 SFDVKD. The V gene lost 2 bases and the J gene lost 7 bases, with 17 bases spanning the gap. The length of the CDR3 is 16 residues. The CDR3 DNA follows: TGTGCCACCAGTGATTCTAGAAGGGCGCTGTCTAATGAGCAGTTCTTC. Its protein product is CATSDSRRALSNEQFF.

The chain has TRBV3-1 (or the pseudogene TRBV3-2) and TRBJ2-7, with 10 positions matching TRBD2. After removal of 4 bases from V and 1 base from J, the junction contained 4 bases not matched to a gene. The germline gives CDR1 LGHDT, CDR2 YNNKEL (reference sequence). The CDR3 is 15 amino acids. CDR3 sequence: CASSPTSGFSYEQYF. The CDR3 region has the DNA TGTGCCAGCAGCCCGACTAGCGGGTTTTCCTACGAGCAGTACTTC.

This chain connects TRBV9 to TRBJ1-1; the match to TRBD1 covers 7 bases. V dropped 3 bases and J dropped 1; count of bases not matched to a gene: 3. There are 14 residues in the CDR3. Germline V gene lookup returns CDR1 SGDLS and CDR2 YYNGEE. The CDR3 sequence is CASSATGANTEAFF. The CDR3 DNA follows: TGTGCCAGCAGCGCTACAGGGGCGAACACTGAAGCTTTCTTT.

The rearrangement links TRBV27 to TRBJ2-5; D unclear. Germline loops: CDR1 MNHEY, CDR2 SMNVEV (reference sequence). Between the trimmed V and J ends, which lost 3 bases and 5 bases, there was a span of 7 bases. This CDR3 contains 12 residues. In nucleotides, the CDR3 is TGTGCCAGCAGTTTGATGTGGGAGACCCAGTACTTC. Protein sequence: CASSLMWETQYF.

The V call is TRBV4-2, the J call TRBJ2-3; TRBD2 is a possible D gene (6 bases). Trimming shortened V by 0 bases and J by 3 bases, and 10 bases separated the two germline ends. From germline, CDR1 is LGHNA and CDR2 YNFKEQ. The CDR3 spans 15 residues. In DNA, the CDR3 is TGTGCCAGCAGCCAAGAGGTAGCGGTTACAGATACGCAGTATTTT. It is translated as CASSQEVAVTDTQYF.